The subject of this entry is one T cell receptor beta chain. The antigen remains unidentified. CDR3 length: 15 amino acids. The V end was cut by 2 bases, the J end by 9 bases, with 19 bases between. Germline V lookup: CDR1 SGHVS, CDR2 FQNEAQ. The sample originates from a study of CD8 T cells in ankylosing spondylitis. Overall study findings and caveats: Several of the motif variants were reported before in synovial fluid and blood from reactive arthritis. Peripheral blood held disease-linked clones only at relatively low frequency, and these were CD8+.

Making use of molecular barcodes, quantitative 5'-RACE generated TCR beta libraries. TCRdb redid the calling of the 5' RACE reads with MiXCR, one entry per CDR3 protein. The sample has roughly 230,000 distinct CDR3 sequences, under 20% seen once. This rearrangement joins TRBV7-8 to TRBJ2-5; possibly TRBD2 for D (6 bases). The sequenced sample consisted of blood, either unsorted or a sorted T cell fraction (not recorded which). The receptor was derived from a male donor with ankylosing spondylitis or in good health (not recorded which). CDR3 in amino acids: CASSLSVWEVQSQYF. As DNA, the CDR3 is TGTGCCAGCAGCTTATCAGTTTGGGAGGTTCAATCCCAGTACTTC.